These T cell receptor beta chains were read from a single sample in a study of blood T cell repertoires in COVID-19. Sequencing used immunoSEQ multiplex PCR; TCRdb keeps in-frame clones, though not all of them. The sample shows 35,000 to 55,000 clones, around nine tenths of them seen only once. The material sequenced was peripheral blood. All receptors come from a man between 65 and 79 years old with active COVID-19. CDR3s include the opening cysteine and the closing phenylalanine or tryptophan. Each record gives: V gene, J gene, CDR3 protein.

TRBV27	TRBJ2-2	CASSKSGTGVTGELFF
TRBV7-9	TRBJ2-1	CASSPRLAGAINEQFF
TRBV28	TRBJ1-5	CASGRDRVDQPQHF
TRBV6-5	TRBJ1-2	CASSYIRAGGYTF
TRBV5-1	TRBJ2-7	CASSLLTSGTPYEQYF
TRBV19	TRBJ1-3	CATRTVNSGNTIYF
TRBV24-1	TRBJ1-3	CATSDGGAGLGNTIYF
TRBV10-2	TRBJ2-3	CASSTSPGTDTQYF
TRBV10-3	TRBJ2-3	CAIKKLAGPSQDTQYF
TRBV6-2/TRBV6-3	TRBJ2-7	CASSSRGGSYEQYF
TRBV4-3	TRBJ2-7	CASSQLWDTEQYF
TRBV28	TRBJ1-2	CAGREDNAGPGGYTF
TRBV9	TRBJ2-2	CASSVHPGDTGELFF
TRBV6-6	TRBJ2-7	CASSPGTGINGLLYEQYF
TRBV30	TRBJ1-6	CAWSADRGGSPLHF
TRBV10-3	TRBJ2-3	CAISRTGALTTDTQYF
TRBV5-5	TRBJ2-4	CASSLLLLSKNIQYF
TRBV29-1	TRBJ2-3	CSVGGLRGIRGEADTQYF
TRBV4-1	TRBJ1-3	CASSQGPTGSGNTRYF
TRBV27	TRBJ2-3	CASSRRRKSTDTQYF
TRBV29-1	TRBJ2-1	CSATTSGLDNEQFF
TRBV25-1	TRBJ1-2	CASSEIAGTIGYTF
TRBV25-1	TRBJ2-2	CASSPPTANTGELFF
TRBV7-2	TRBJ1-2	CASSTSASLTSSNF
TRBV19	TRBJ1-4	CATKTGLNEKLFF
TRBV28	TRBJ2-7	CASSLWRYHEQYF
TRBV7-3	TRBJ2-5	CASRIPLWERISGRAPETQYF